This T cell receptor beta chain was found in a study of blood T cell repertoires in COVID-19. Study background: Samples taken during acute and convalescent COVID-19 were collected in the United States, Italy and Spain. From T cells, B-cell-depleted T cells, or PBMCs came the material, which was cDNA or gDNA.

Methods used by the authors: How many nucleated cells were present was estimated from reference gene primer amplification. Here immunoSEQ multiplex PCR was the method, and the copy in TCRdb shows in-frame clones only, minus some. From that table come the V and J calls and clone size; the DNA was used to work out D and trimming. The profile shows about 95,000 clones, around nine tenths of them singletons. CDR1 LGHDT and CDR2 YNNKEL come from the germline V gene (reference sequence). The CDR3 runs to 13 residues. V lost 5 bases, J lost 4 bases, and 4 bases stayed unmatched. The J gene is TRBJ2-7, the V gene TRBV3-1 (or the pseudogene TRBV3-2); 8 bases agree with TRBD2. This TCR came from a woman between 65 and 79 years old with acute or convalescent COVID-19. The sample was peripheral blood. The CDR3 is CASSSSGGYEQYV. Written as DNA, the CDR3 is TGTGCCAGCAGCTCATCGGGGGGGTACGAGCAGTACGTC.